This TCR beta chain stems from a study of identifying expanded T cells in peripheral blood (dated by TCRdb to about 2019). In terms of the full investigation: Technical replicates were generated by sequencing separate aliquots of the same genomic DNA pool, and four replicates were compared pairwise. The full study reports these points: The beta-binomial model significantly reduced the number of clones called differentially abundant and the false-positive rate across all healthy-donor time intervals. Across all healthy donors, variance in clone template counts between approximately 2-week samples was found to increase significantly with total template count. Approximately 1.2 differentially abundant clones were flagged by the binomial model between technical replicates, whereas about 16.4 and 19 were flagged over approximately two weeks and four weeks, respectively. It was expected by the authors that biological variance in healthy repertoires might increase further over much longer intervals, such as months to years.

TCRbeta CDR3 regions were profiled with the immunoSEQ Assay using bias-controlled multiplex PCR amplification of genomic DNA. In the authors' own workflow: The absolute abundance of each unique TCRbeta CDR3 region was quantified after sequences were collapsed and filtered. Two models were used to test differential abundance: a binomial model (Fisher-equivalent) and a beta-binomial model that adds time-dependent variance fitted from healthy donors. Clones with fewer than 5 combined templates were removed, and a clone was called differentially abundant if the clone's Benjamini-Hochberg FDR was below 0.01. Beta-binomial variance was modeled as a function of total template count across the two samples using the form v = (b*log(k)+a)^2. TCRdb carries this immuneACCESS record with in-frame sequences only. Its versions omit some clonotypes, under half of them owing to an unresolved V gene in the studies checked, with the rest unexplained. That table is the source of V, J and clone size, and D and trimming were worked out from the DNA. Within this sample are fewer than 110,000 clones, with 87% of them counted one time only. In total, the top ten clones hold about a sixth of the sample.

During the collection period, no immune events, such as infections, were documented for the healthy donors. To calibrate time-dependent variance in a beta-binomial model of T-cell clone differential abundance, blood repertoires from healthy donors were used as a training cohort. The training cohort comprised approximately 10 healthy donors, 3 female and 7 male. An age range of roughly 29 to 64 years, with an average of around 44 years, was recorded for the donors. Whole blood was collected from each healthy donor at three time points spaced around 2 weeks apart and obtained from a commercial supplier. For immunosequencing, genomic DNA was extracted from unsorted whole blood. As for this clone: The specificity of this receptor is unknown. It has no much larger one-base neighbor in the sample; base qualities were not kept.

The junction carries 13 bases between V and J, which are trimmed by 4 bases and 1 base respectively. CDR1 and CDR2 were assigned from the germline V gene as SGHTA and FQGNSA. Measured from the cysteine to the phenylalanine, the CDR3 is 15 residues long. Only the CDR3 part of the read is kept: 45 bases, read in frame from the first base. The TCR comes from a person aged 18 to 75 in good health. Sequences were obtained from blood. The chain was built from TRBV7-2 and TRBJ1-2; the D gene is perhaps TRBD1, on 5 matching bases. Here is the DNA: TGTGCCAGCAGCTCCGACAGATTAATTAACTATGGCTACACCTTC. This yields the protein CASSSDRLINYGYTF.